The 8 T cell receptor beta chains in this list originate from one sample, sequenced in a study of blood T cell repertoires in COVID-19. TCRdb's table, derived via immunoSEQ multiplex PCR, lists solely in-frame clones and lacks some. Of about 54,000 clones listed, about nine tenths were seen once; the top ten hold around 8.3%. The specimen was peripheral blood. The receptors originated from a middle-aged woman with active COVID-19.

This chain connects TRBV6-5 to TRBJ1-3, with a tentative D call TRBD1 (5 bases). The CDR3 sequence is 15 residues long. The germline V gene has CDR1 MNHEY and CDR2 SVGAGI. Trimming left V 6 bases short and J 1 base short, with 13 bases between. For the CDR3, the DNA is TGTGCCAGCAGACTACTCGCAGGGTCTGGAAACACCATATATTTT. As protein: CASRLLAGSGNTIYF.

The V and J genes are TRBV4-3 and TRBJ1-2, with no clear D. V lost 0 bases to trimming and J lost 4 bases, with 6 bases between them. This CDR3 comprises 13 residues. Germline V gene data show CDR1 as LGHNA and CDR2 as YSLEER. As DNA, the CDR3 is TGCGCCAGCAGCCAAGAGGGCATCTATGGCTACACCTTC. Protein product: CASSQEGIYGYTF.

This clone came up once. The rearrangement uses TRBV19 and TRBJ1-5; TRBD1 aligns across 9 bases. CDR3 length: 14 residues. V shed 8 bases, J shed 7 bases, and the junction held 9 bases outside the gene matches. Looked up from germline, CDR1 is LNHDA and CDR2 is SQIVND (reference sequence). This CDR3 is CASSVTGGRQPQHF. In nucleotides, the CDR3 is TGTGCCAGTTCAGTTACAGGGGGCAGGCAGCCCCAGCATTTT.

CDR3: CASSSTAGVETQYF. The DNA for the CDR3 is TGTGCCAGTAGTTCAACCGCGGGGGTAGAGACCCAGTACTTC. This rearrangement joins TRBV19 to TRBJ2-5; 7 nucleotides line up with TRBD2. The CDR3 sequence is 14 residues long. With V trimmed by 5 bases and J by 4 bases, 7 bases remained unmatched. Germline lookup yields CDR1 LNHDA and CDR2 SQIVND (reference sequence).

The CDR3 DNA reads TGTGCCAGCTCACTGGCGGTCACAGATACGCAGTATTTT. It specifies CASSLAVTDTQYF. The rearrangement links TRBV18 to TRBJ2-3, with D unclear. The CDR3 totals 13 residues. V was trimmed by 4 bases and J by 2 bases, leaving 7 bases between them. CDR1 is KGHSH, CDR2 LQKENI, per germline.

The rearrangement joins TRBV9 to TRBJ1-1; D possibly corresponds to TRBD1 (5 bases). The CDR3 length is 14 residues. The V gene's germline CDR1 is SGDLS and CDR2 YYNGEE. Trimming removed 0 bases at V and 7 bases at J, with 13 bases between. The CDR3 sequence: CASSVEGSDREAFF. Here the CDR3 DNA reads TGTGCCAGCAGCGTAGAGGGGTCAGACCGTGAAGCTTTCTTT.

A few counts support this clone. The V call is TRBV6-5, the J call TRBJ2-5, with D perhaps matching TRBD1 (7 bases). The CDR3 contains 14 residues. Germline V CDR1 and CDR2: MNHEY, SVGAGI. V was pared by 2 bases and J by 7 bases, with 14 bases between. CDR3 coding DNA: TGTGCCAGCAGTTACGGGGGGACAGACGGGACCCAGTACTTC. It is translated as CASSYGGTDGTQYF.

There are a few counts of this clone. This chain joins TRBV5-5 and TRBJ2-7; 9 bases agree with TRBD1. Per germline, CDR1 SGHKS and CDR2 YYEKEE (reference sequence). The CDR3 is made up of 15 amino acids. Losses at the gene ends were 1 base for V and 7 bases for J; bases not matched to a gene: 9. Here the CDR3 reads CASSLTGGVRPEQYF. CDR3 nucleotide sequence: TGTGCCAGCAGCTTGACAGGGGGCGTTAGGCCAGAGCAGTACTTC.